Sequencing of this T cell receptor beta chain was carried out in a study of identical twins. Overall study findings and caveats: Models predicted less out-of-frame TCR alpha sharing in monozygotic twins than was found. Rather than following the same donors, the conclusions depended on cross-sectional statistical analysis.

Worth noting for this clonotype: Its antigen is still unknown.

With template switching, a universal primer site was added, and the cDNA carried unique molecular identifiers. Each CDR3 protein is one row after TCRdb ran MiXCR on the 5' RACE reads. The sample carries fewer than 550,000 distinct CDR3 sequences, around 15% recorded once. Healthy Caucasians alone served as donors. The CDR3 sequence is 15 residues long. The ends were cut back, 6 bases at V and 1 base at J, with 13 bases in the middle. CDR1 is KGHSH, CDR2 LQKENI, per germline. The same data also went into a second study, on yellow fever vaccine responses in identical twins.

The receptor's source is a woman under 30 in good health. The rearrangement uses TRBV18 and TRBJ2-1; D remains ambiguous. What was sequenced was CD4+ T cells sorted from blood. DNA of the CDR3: TGTGCCAGCTCCCCCGTGGCCGGATCCTACAATGAGCAGTTCTTC. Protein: CASSPVAGSYNEQFF.